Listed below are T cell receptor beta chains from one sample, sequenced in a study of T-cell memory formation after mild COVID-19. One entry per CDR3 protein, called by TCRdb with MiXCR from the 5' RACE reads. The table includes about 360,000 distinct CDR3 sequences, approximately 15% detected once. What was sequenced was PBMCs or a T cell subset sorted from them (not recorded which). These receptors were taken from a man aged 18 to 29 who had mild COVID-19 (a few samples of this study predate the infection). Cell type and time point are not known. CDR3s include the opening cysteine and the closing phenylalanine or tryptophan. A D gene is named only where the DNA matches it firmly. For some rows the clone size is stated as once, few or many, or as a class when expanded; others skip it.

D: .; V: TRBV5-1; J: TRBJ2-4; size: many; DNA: TGCGCCAGCAGCTTGCGAGGGCCAGGGGACATTCAGTACTTC; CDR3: CASSLRGPGDIQYF
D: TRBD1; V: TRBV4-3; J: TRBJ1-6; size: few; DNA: TGCGCCAGCAGCCATGGTCCGGGACAGGGTTATTCACCCCTCCACTTT; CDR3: CASSHGPGQGYSPLHF
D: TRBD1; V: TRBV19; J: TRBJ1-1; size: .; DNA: TGTGCCAGTAGTTCTCCCGGGGCAGGGGGAGTCTCTGAAGCTTTCTTT; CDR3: CASSSPGAGGVSEAFF
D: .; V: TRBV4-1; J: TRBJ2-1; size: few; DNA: TGCGCCAGCAGCCAAGATGGAAATGAGCAGTTCTTC; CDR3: CASSQDGNEQFF
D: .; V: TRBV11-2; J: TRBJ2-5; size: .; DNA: TGTGCCAGCAGCGTACGCCGTGTGGGACAAGGCCAAGAGACCCAGTACTTC; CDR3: CASSVRRVGQGQETQYF
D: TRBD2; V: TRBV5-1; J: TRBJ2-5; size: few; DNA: TGCGCCAGCAGCTCCGTAGCGGGTGTCCAAGAGACCCAGTACTTC; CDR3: CASSSVAGVQETQYF
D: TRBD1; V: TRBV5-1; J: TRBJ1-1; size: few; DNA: TGCGCCAGCAGCTGGAGGGACAGGACAAACACTGAAGCTTTCTTT; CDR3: CASSWRDRTNTEAFF
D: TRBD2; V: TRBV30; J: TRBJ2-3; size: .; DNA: TGTGCCTGGAGCCGGGGCGCGGGGGGCCTCTCAGATACGCAGTATTTT; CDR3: CAWSRGAGGLSDTQYF
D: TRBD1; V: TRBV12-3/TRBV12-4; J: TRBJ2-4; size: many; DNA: TGTGCCAGCAGTGGGACAGGGAGGAACATTCAGTACTTC; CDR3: CASSGTGRNIQYF
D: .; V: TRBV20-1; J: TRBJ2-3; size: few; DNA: TGCAGTGCTTTACTCGGGACGGATAGCACAGATACGCAGTATTTT; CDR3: CSALLGTDSTDTQYF
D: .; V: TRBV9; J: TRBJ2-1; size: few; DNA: TGTGCCAGCAGCGTAGACCCACGGCCATCCACTGGGGGGCGGATCAGTAATGAGCAGTTCTTC; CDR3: CASSVDPRPSTGGRISNEQFF
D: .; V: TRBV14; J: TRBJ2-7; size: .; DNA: TGTGCCAGCAGCCAAGTGAAGGGGGGGTCGGGCGAGCAGTACTTC; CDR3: CASSQVKGGSGEQYF
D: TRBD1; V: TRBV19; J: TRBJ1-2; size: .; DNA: TGTGCCAGTATCCGGGGACAGGGGCCGTATGGCTACACCTTC; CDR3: CASIRGQGPYGYTF
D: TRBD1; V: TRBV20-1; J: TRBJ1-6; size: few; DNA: TGCAGTGCTTCGGACAGGGTGAATTCACCCCTCCACTTT; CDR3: CSASDRVNSPLHF
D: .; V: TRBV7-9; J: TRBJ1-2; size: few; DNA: TGTGCCAGCAGCTTACCCGGGACTCAAGCTAACTATGGCTACACCTTC; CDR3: CASSLPGTQANYGYTF
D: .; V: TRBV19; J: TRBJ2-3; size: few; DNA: TGTGCCTCACCCTCGGGGCCCTGGACAGATACGCAGTATTTT; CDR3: CASPSGPWTDTQYF
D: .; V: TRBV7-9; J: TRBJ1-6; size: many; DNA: TGTGCCAGCAGCTTCCACGACACCGGAGATAATTCACCCCTCCACTTT; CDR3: CASSFHDTGDNSPLHF
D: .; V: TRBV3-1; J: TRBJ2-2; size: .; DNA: TGTGCCAGCAGCCAAAACACAGCGGTTCGAGGGGAGCTGTTTTTT; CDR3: CASSQNTAVRGELFF
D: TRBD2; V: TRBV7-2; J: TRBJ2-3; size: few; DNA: TGTGCCAGCAGCTTAACGTTCAGCGGGGCTAGCACAGATACGCAGTATTTT; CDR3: CASSLTFSGASTDTQYF
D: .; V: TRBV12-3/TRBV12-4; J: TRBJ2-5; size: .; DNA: TGTGCCAGCAGTCCAGACAGTCAGGGGACCCAGTACTTC; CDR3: CASSPDSQGTQYF
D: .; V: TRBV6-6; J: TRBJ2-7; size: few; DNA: TGTGCCAGCGCGGACGTAGGCCTCTACGAGCAGTACTTC; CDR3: CASADVGLYEQYF
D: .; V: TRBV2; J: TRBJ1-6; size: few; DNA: TGTGCCAGCGGTTACCGGGACGGGAATTCACCCCTCCACTTT; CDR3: CASGYRDGNSPLHF
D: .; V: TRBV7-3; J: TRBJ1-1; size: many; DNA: TGTGCCAGCAGTTTCAGCGAGAACACTGAAGCTTTCTTT; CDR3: CASSFSENTEAFF
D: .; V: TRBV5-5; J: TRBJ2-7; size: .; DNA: TGTGCCAGCAGCTTGACCCCTACAGTAGCCTACGAGCAGTACTTC; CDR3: CASSLTPTVAYEQYF
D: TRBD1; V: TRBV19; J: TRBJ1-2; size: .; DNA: TGTGCCAGTCGACAGGGGAGCGATGGCTACACCTTC; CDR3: CASRQGSDGYTF
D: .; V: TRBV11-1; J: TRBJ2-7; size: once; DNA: TGTGCCAGCAGCAGTACTAGTTTCGACGAGCAGTACTTC; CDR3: CASSSTSFDEQYF
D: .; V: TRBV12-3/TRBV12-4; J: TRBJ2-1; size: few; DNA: TGTGCCAGCAGTCCGACGACAGGATCGAATGAGCAGTTCTTC; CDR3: CASSPTTGSNEQFF
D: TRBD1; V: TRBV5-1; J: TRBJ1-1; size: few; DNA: TGCGCCAGCAGCCCCGGACAGGGGGCGAACACTGAAGCTTTCTTT; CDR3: CASSPGQGANTEAFF
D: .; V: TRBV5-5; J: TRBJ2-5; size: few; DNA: TGTGCCAGCAGCTTGTTAATACAAACAGAGACCCAGTACTTC; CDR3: CASSLLIQTETQYF
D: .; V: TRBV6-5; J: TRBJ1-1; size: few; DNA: TGTGCCAGCAGGGGGGGTCCCAGTAGGACTGAAGCTTTCTTT; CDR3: CASRGGPSRTEAFF
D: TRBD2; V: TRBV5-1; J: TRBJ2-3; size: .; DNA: TGCGCCAGCAGCTTGGCTAGCGGGGGAGTATCAGATACGCAGTATTTT; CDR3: CASSLASGGVSDTQYF
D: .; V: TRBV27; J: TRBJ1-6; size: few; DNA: TGTGCCAGCCACCAGGGCGCGCCGAATTCACCCCTCCACTTT; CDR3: CASHQGAPNSPLHF
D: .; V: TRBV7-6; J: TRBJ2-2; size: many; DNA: TGTGCCAGCAGCTTATGGTCTGGCGACACCGGGGAGCTGTTTTTT; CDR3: CASSLWSGDTGELFF
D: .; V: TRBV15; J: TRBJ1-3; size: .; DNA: TGTGCCACCAGCAGAGATCCGGTGAACTCTGGAAACACCATATATTTT; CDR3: CATSRDPVNSGNTIYF
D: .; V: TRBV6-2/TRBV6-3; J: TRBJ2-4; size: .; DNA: TGTGCCAGCAGTGCAGACCTAGCCAAAAACATTCAGTACTTC; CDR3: CASSADLAKNIQYF
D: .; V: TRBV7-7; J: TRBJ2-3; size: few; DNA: TGTGCTAGCAGCCTAGGTACAGGGCTTGATACGCAGTATTTT; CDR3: CASSLGTGLDTQYF
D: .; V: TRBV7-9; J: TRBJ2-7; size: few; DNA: TGTGCCAGCAGCTTAAGGGCCCTGGGCGACGAGCAGTACTTC; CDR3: CASSLRALGDEQYF
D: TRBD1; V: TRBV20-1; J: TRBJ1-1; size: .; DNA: TGCAGTGCTGTGGGACAGCCAGTGAACACTGAAGCTTTCTTT; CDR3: CSAVGQPVNTEAFF
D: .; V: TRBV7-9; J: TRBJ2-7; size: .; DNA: TGTGCCAGCAGCTTAGCGGGGATCTCCGCGGGCGAGCAGTACTTC; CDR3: CASSLAGISAGEQYF
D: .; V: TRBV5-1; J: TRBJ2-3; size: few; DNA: TGCGCCAGCAAGGGCGGGGACACAGATACGCAGTATTTT; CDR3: CASKGGDTDTQYF
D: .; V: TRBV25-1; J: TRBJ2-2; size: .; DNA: TGTGCCAGCAGCCGCACGGTGGCCGGGGAGCTGTTTTTT; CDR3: CASSRTVAGELFF
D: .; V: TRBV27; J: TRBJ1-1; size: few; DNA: TGTGCCAGCAGTTTAAGGGTGCCGAACACTGAAGCTTTCTTT; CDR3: CASSLRVPNTEAFF
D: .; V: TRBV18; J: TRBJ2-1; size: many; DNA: TGTGCCAGCTCACCAGGGGCCAGCTCCTACAATGAGCAGTTCTTC; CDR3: CASSPGASSYNEQFF
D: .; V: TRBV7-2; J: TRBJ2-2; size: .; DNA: TGTGCCAGCAGAGGGACACCCACCGGGGAGCTGTTTTTT; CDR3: CASRGTPTGELFF